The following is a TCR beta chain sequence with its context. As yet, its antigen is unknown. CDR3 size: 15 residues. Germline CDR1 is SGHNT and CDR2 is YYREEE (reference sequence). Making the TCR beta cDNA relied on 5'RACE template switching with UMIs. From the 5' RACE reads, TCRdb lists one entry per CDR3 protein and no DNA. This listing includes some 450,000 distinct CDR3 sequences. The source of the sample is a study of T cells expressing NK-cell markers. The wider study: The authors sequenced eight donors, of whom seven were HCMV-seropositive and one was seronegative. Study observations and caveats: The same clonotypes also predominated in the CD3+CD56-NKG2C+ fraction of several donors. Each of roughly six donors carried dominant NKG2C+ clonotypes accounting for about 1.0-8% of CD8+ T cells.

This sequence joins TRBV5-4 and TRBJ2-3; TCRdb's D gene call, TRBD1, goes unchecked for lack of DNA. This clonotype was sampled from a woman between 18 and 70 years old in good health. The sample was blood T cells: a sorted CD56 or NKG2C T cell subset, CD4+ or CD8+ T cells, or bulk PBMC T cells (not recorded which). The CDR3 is CASSFGGRGVDTQYF.